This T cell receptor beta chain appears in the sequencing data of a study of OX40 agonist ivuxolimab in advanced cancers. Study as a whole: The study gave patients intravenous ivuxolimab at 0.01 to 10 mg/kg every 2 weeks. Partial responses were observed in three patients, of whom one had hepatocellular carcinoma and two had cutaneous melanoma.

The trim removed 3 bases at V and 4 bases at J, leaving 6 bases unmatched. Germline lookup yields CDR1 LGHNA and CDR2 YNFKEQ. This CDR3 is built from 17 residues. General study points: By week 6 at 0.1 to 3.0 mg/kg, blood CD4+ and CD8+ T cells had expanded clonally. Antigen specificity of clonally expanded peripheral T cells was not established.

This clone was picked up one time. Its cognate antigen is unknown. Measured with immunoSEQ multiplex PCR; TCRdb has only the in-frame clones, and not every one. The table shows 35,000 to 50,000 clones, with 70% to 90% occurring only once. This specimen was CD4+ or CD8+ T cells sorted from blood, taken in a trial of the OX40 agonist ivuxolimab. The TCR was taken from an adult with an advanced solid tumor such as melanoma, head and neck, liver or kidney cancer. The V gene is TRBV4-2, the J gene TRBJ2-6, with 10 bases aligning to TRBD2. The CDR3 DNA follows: TGTGCCAGCAGCCAGGCTAGCGGGAGAACCGGGGCCAACGTCCTGACTTTC. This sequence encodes CASSQASGRTGANVLTF.